These T cell receptor beta chains were read from a single sample in a study of T cell changes during pregnancy in multiple sclerosis. Sequenced by immunoSEQ multiplex PCR; TCRdb stores in-frame clones only, minus some. This sample has about 110,000 clones, with less than 95% found just once. Sequencing used peripheral blood, obtained before pregnancy. Source of these receptors: a female donor with multiple sclerosis, enrolled in a pregnancy study. The CDR3 runs from the conserved cysteine through the conserved F or W. D genes are given only for firm matches. For some rows the clone size is stated as once, few or many, or as a class when expanded; others skip it.

>once|TRBJ2-3|TRBV10-3|16|TRBD2
TGTGCCATCAGTGACCCCACTAGCGGGAGGGTAGATACGCAGTATTTT
CAISDPTSGRVDTQYF
>.|TRBJ2-7|TRBV7-3|15|TRBD1
TGTGCCAGCAGCCCCGGGACAGGCCTCTCCTACGAGCAGTACTTC
CASSPGTGLSYEQYF
>once|TRBJ1-6|TRBV27|14|.
TGTGCCAGCAGTTTATTGGACAGTAATTCACCCCCCCACTTT
CASSLLDSNSPPHF
>.|TRBJ2-1|TRBV18|15|.
TGTGCCAGCTCTCTAAGCGGGCCTTCCTACAATGAGCAGTTCTTC
CASSLSGPSYNEQFF
>.|TRBJ1-1|TRBV7-3|15|.
TGTGCCAGCAGCTTAAGGGGGGGGACGAACACTGAAGCTTTCTTT
CASSLRGGTNTEAFF
>few|TRBJ1-1|TRBV19|13|.
TGTGCCAGTAGTAAGACAGTGAACACTGAAGCTTTCTTT
CASSKTVNTEAFF
>.|TRBJ2-7|TRBV12-5|15|.
TGTGCTAGTGGTCGTCCGAGGGCTAGCTCCTACGAGCAGTACTTC
CASGRPRASSYEQYF
>.|TRBJ2-5|TRBV5-1|17|.
TGCGCCAGCAGCATAGGGTTTCCAGCGGCGTACCAAGAGACCCAGTACTTC
CASSIGFPAAYQETQYF
>.|TRBJ1-6|TRBV7-2|15|TRBD1
TGTGCCAGCAGCTCCCAGGGGGCGAATAATTCACCCCTCCACTTT
CASSSQGANNSPLHF
>.|TRBJ2-3|TRBV18|14|.
TGTGCCAGCTCACCATTGGGGGGGCCGGATACGCAGTATTTT
CASSPLGGPDTQYF
>.|TRBJ2-7|TRBV28|24|.
TGTGCCAGCAGTTTATATTTGGGCGTTGGGGGACAGCGGGAGTGGCAAAAACCAAACTACGAGCAGTACTTC
CASSLYLGVGGQREWQKPNYEQYF
>once|TRBJ2-1|TRBV7-8|12|.
TGTGCCAGCAGCTTGCGGGGAGATGAGCAGTTCTTC
CASSLRGDEQFF
>.|TRBJ2-6|TRBV7-3|15|TRBD2
TGTGCCAGCAGCCCCCGGGGGGCTGGGGCCAACGTCCTGACTTTC
CASSPRGAGANVLTF
>.|TRBJ1-4|TRBV5-6|15|.
TGTGCCAGCAGCTTGGACACAGGGACTAATGAAAAACTGTTTTTT
CASSLDTGTNEKLFF
>.|TRBJ1-2|TRBV9|14|TRBD1
TGTGCCAGCAGCGTAGAACAGGGGAGATATGGCTACACCTTC
CASSVEQGRYGYTF
>.|TRBJ1-2|TRBV10-3|13|TRBD1
TGTGCCATCAGTGGGCAGGGGGCCTATGGCTACACCTTC
CAISGQGAYGYTF
>.|TRBJ2-3|TRBV18|16|.
TGTGCCAGCTCACCCCTGGGGAGACGAGTCACAGATACGCAGTATTTT
CASSPLGRRVTDTQYF
>.|TRBJ1-4|TRBV29-1|13|.
TGCAGCGTTGATAGTAGCGGGGTCGGGAAACTGTTTTTT
CSVDSSGVGKLFF
>.|TRBJ1-3|TRBV7-9|15|.
TGTGCCAGCAGCTTTTACCGGAGCTCTGGAAACACCATATATTTT
CASSFYRSSGNTIYF
>.|TRBJ2-1|TRBV6-1|15|TRBD2
TGTGCCAGCAGTAGCGGGGGGGTTTCCTACAATGAGCAGTTCTTC
CASSSGGVSYNEQFF
>.|TRBJ2-6|TRBV7-2|17|TRBD2
TGTGCCAGCAGCCCCCGACTAGCCCGGAGTGGGGCCAACGTCCTGACTTTC
CASSPRLARSGANVLTF
>.|TRBJ2-5|TRBV28|15|TRBD2
TGTGCCAGCAGTACTAGCGGGAGGGTACGGGAGACCCAGTACTTC
CASSTSGRVRETQYF
>.|TRBJ2-2|TRBV5-1|16|TRBD2
TGCGCCAGCAGCACTAGCGGGAGTCGGGGGACCGGGGAGCTGTTTTTT
CASSTSGSRGTGELFF
>.|TRBJ2-3|TRBV29-1|14|.
TGCAGCGTCCCGGGACAAGGGACGCTGGATACGCAGTATTTT
CSVPGQGTLDTQYF
>.|TRBJ1-1|TRBV7-2|14|.
TGTGCCAGCAGCTTAAAACCCAGGTCCACTGAAGCTTTCTTT
CASSLKPRSTEAFF
>.|TRBJ1-5|TRBV28|18|.
TGTGCCAGCAGTTTGTTCACAGGGAAGAGTTATAGCAATCAGCCCCAGCATTTT
CASSLFTGKSYSNQPQHF
>.|TRBJ2-3|TRBV18|18|.
TGTGCCAGCTCCCCACTGGGCCGGAGCGGAATTAGCACAGATACGCAGTATTTT
CASSPLGRSGISTDTQYF
>.|TRBJ2-5|TRBV5-6|16|TRBD2
TGTGCCAGCAGCGAGTTAGCGGGAGATATCCGGGAGACCCAGTACTTC
CASSELAGDIRETQYF
>.|TRBJ2-7|TRBV28|14|.
TGTGCCAGCAGTTCCCAATCGACGAGAGGCGAGCAGTACTTC
CASSSQSTRGEQYF
>.|TRBJ2-5|TRBV7-2|15|TRBD1
TGTGCCAGCAGCTTATGGGGACAGGGTTCGGAGACCCAGTACTTC
CASSLWGQGSETQYF
>.|TRBJ1-2|TRBV19|16|TRBD1
TGTGCCAGTAGTTCCGGCGCCGGGACAGGAGTCTATGGCTACACCTTC
CASSSGAGTGVYGYTF
>.|TRBJ1-3|TRBV27|13|.
TGTGCCAGCAGATTCTCGGGGGGAAACACCATATATTTT
CASRFSGGNTIYF
>.|TRBJ2-1|TRBV19|13|TRBD2
TGTGCCAGTAGTATACTACCCGGGAGGGAGCAGTTCTTC
CASSILPGREQFF
>once|TRBJ1-1|TRBV9|14|.
TGTGCCAGCAGCGTAGGATGGGGGGAAGGTGAAGCTTTCTTT
CASSVGWGEGEAFF
>.|TRBJ1-5|TRBV6-6|15|.
TGTGCCAGCAGTCAGCGGGGGGCCTACAATCAGCCCCAGCATTTT
CASSQRGAYNQPQHF
>.|TRBJ1-6|TRBV2|16|.
TGTGCCAGCAGTGAAGCGCGCGGCAGATTCAATTCACCCCTCCACTTT
CASSEARGRFNSPLHF
>.|TRBJ1-3|TRBV5-5|12|.
TGTGCCAGCAAGGGGGTCGGAAACACCATATATTTT
CASKGVGNTIYF
>.|TRBJ1-2|TRBV10-3|15|TRBD1
TGTGCCATCAGTGATTCGGGACAGGCGGAGTGGGGCTACACCTTC
CAISDSGQAEWGYTF
>.|TRBJ1-1|TRBV29-1|13|.
TGCAGCTCCCGAACGGGGGTGGGCACTGAAGCTTTCTTT
CSSRTGVGTEAFF
>.|TRBJ2-2|TRBV5-1|14|TRBD1
TGCGCCAGCAGCCCAGGACAGGGAGCCGGGGAGCTGTTTTTT
CASSPGQGAGELFF
>.|TRBJ2-3|TRBV29-1|16|TRBD2
TGCAGCGGAAGTCTCTTAGCGGGAGGTTACACAGATACGCAGTATTTT
CSGSLLAGGYTDTQYF
>.|TRBJ2-7|TRBV28|15|TRBD2
TGTGCCAGCAGTTCCCTAGCGGGAGGGGTCTACGAGCAGTACTTC
CASSSLAGGVYEQYF
>.|TRBJ2-1|TRBV7-9|17|.
TGTGCCAGCAGCCACGCGGCCGGTGGGAGTTGGTACCCTGAGCAGTTCTTC
CASSHAAGGSWYPEQFF
>.|TRBJ2-2|TRBV11-3|16|TRBD2
TGTGCCAGCAGCAATCGCGGGGGGGGTGATACCGGGGAGCTGTTTTTT
CASSNRGGGDTGELFF
>.|TRBJ2-7|TRBV15|16|TRBD2
TGTGCCACCAGCAGAGTTGGTGGCGGGGGCTCCTACGAGCAGTACTTC
CATSRVGGGGSYEQYF
>.|TRBJ1-6|TRBV5-1|16|.
TGCGCCAGCAGCTTGAATGGGGCAGCTTTCAATTCACCCCTCCACTTT
CASSLNGAAFNSPLHF
>.|TRBJ1-5|TRBV28|16|TRBD1
TGTGCCAGCAGCTACTCCAGGGACAGGGACAATCAGCCCCAGCATTTT
CASSYSRDRDNQPQHF